This T cell receptor (beta chain) was identified in a study of technical replicates of blood from a few donors. Assay: immunoSEQ multiplex PCR; the TCRdb copy retains only in-frame clones and omits some. The sample records around 85,000 clones, over 90% being singletons. This CDR3 region has 16 residues. Germline assignment: CDR1 MNHEY and CDR2 SMNVEV (reference sequence). Losses at the gene ends were 3 bases for V and 10 bases for J; bases not matched to a gene: 10. The sequence derives from a human donor in good health. The rearrangement links TRBV27 to TRBJ2-1; 12 nucleotides align to TRBD2. Sequenced sample: T cells isolated from PBMCs. CDR3 sequence: CASSFGLAGGLGEQFF. CDR3 nucleotides: TGTGCCAGCAGTTTCGGGCTAGCGGGAGGGCTAGGGGAGCAGTTCTTC.